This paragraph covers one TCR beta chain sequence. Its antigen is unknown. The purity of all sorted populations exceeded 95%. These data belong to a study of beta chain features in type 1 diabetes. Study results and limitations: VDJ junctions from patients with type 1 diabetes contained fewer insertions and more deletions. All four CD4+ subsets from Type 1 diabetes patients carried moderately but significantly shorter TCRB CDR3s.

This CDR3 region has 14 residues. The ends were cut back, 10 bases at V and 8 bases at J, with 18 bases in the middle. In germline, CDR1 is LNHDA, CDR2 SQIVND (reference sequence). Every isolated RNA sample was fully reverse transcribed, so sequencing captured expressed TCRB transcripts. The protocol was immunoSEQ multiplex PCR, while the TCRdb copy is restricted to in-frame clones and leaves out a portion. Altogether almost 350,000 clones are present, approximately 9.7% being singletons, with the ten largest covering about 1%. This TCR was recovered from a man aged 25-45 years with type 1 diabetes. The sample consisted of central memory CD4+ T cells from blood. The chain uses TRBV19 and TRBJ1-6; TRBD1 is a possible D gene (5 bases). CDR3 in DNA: TGTGCCACCAGTCTCAGGGAAGTCGATTCACCCCTCCACTTT. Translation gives CATSLREVDSPLHF.